Listed below are T cell receptor beta chains from one sample, sequenced in a study of cytomegalovirus exposure and HLA in healthy donors. The data were produced by immunoSEQ multiplex PCR, yet TCRdb's version contains in-frame clones alone and is incomplete. The top ten clones hold about 1.3% of a sample with roughly 150,000 clones, around 75% of them seen once. Sequencing was done on a sample of PBMCs. The receptors were sampled from a man younger than 35 in good health and CMV-seronegative. Each CDR3 is given with its conserved first and last residue. The D gene is left open where the match is weak. Expanded clones get a size class; other rows say once, few or many, or leave the size out.

cdr3_length: 15; d_call: TRBD2; j_call: TRBJ2-7; clone_size: once; v_call: TRBV4-3; cdr3_aa: CASSQLAGRVYEQYF; cdr3_nt: TGCGCCAGCAGCCAACTGGCCGGGAGGGTCTACGAGCAGTACTTC
cdr3_length: 11; d_call: .; j_call: TRBJ1-2; clone_size: once; v_call: TRBV30; cdr3_aa: CAWSHPVGYTF; cdr3_nt: TGTGCCTGGTCCCACCCAGTCGGCTACACCTTC
cdr3_length: 14; d_call: .; j_call: TRBJ1-3; clone_size: .; v_call: TRBV7-2; cdr3_aa: CASSPQGSGNTIYF; cdr3_nt: TGTGCCAGCAGCCCACAGGGTTCTGGAAACACCATATATTTT
cdr3_length: 16; d_call: TRBD1; j_call: TRBJ2-1; clone_size: once; v_call: TRBV14; cdr3_aa: CASSQAGTGAYNEQFF; cdr3_nt: TGTGCCAGCAGCCAAGCAGGGACAGGGGCATACAATGAGCAGTTCTTC
cdr3_length: 15; d_call: TRBD1; j_call: TRBJ2-5; clone_size: .; v_call: TRBV28; cdr3_aa: CASSLGTGVQETQYF; cdr3_nt: TGTGCCAGCAGTTTGGGGACAGGGGTCCAAGAGACCCAGTACTTC
cdr3_length: 12; d_call: .; j_call: TRBJ2-1; clone_size: .; v_call: TRBV7-8; cdr3_aa: CASSTRAGEQFF; cdr3_nt: TGTGCCAGCAGCACCAGGGCAGGTGAGCAGTTCTTC
cdr3_length: 15; d_call: .; j_call: TRBJ1-6; clone_size: .; v_call: TRBV11-2; cdr3_aa: CASSSTLTRGSPLHF; cdr3_nt: TGTGCCAGCAGCTCGACCCTTACCCGAGGTTCACCCCTCCACTTT
cdr3_length: 14; d_call: .; j_call: TRBJ1-5; clone_size: .; v_call: TRBV7-2; cdr3_aa: CASSPGGRGQPQHF; cdr3_nt: TGTGCCAGCAGCCCAGGTGGGAGGGGGCAGCCCCAGCATTTT
cdr3_length: 13; d_call: TRBD1; j_call: TRBJ2-5; clone_size: .; v_call: TRBV28; cdr3_aa: CASSLGQQETQYF; cdr3_nt: TGTGCCAGCAGTTTGGGACAGCAAGAGACCCAGTACTTC
cdr3_length: 14; d_call: TRBD1; j_call: TRBJ2-1; clone_size: .; v_call: TRBV15; cdr3_aa: CATRGGAPYNEQFF; cdr3_nt: TGTGCCACCAGAGGGGGCGCCCCTTACAATGAGCAGTTCTTC
cdr3_length: 13; d_call: .; j_call: TRBJ1-2; clone_size: .; v_call: TRBV5-1; cdr3_aa: CASSLDTVYGYTF; cdr3_nt: TGCGCCAGCAGCTTGGATACAGTCTATGGCTACACCTTC
cdr3_length: 19; d_call: .; j_call: TRBJ2-7; clone_size: few; v_call: TRBV7-9; cdr3_aa: CASSPGQDQLAPRPYEQYF; cdr3_nt: TGTGCCAGCAGCCCAGGCCAAGATCAACTAGCCCCAAGACCGTACGAGCAGTACTTC
cdr3_length: 15; d_call: TRBD1; j_call: TRBJ2-7; clone_size: .; v_call: TRBV4-1; cdr3_aa: CASSQERDRVYEQYF; cdr3_nt: TGCGCCAGCAGCCAAGAGAGGGACAGGGTATACGAGCAGTACTTC
cdr3_length: 15; d_call: .; j_call: TRBJ1-1; clone_size: .; v_call: TRBV7-2; cdr3_aa: CASSLVGGTNTEAFF; cdr3_nt: TGTGCCAGCAGCTTAGTCGGGGGGACTAACACTGAAGCTTTCTTT
cdr3_length: 15; d_call: .; j_call: TRBJ2-4; clone_size: few; v_call: TRBV25-1; cdr3_aa: CASSERGVAKNIQYF; cdr3_nt: TGTGCCAGCAGTGAACGAGGAGTAGCCAAAAACATTCAGTACTTC
cdr3_length: 16; d_call: TRBD2; j_call: TRBJ2-7; clone_size: few; v_call: TRBV7-6; cdr3_aa: CASSPGLAGGSYEQYF; cdr3_nt: TGTGCCAGCAGCCCGGGACTAGCGGGAGGCTCCTACGAGCAGTACTTC
cdr3_length: 17; d_call: TRBD2; j_call: TRBJ2-5; clone_size: .; v_call: TRBV30; cdr3_aa: CAWSVERTSGYQETQYF; cdr3_nt: TGTGCCTGGAGTGTAGAAAGGACTAGCGGGTACCAAGAGACCCAGTACTTC
cdr3_length: 15; d_call: .; j_call: TRBJ1-2; clone_size: few; v_call: TRBV7-2; cdr3_aa: CASSPGHKISYGYTF; cdr3_nt: TGTGCCAGCAGCCCGGGACACAAAATAAGCTATGGCTACACCTTC
cdr3_length: 17; d_call: TRBD2; j_call: TRBJ2-1; clone_size: .; v_call: TRBV18; cdr3_aa: CASSPRAGAGGHNEQFF; cdr3_nt: TGTGCCAGCTCACCAAGGGCTGGAGCGGGAGGGCACAATGAGCAGTTCTTC
cdr3_length: 15; d_call: TRBD2; j_call: TRBJ2-7; clone_size: .; v_call: TRBV6-5; cdr3_aa: CASSAGVAGLGEQYF; cdr3_nt: TGTGCCAGCAGTGCAGGGGTAGCGGGGCTGGGGGAGCAGTACTTC
cdr3_length: 16; d_call: TRBD1; j_call: TRBJ1-5; clone_size: .; v_call: TRBV5-1; cdr3_aa: CASSLGGTDFAQPQHF; cdr3_nt: TGCGCCAGCAGCTTGGGTGGGACAGACTTTGCCCAGCCCCAGCATTTT
cdr3_length: 14; d_call: .; j_call: TRBJ2-1; clone_size: .; v_call: TRBV14; cdr3_aa: CASSRQGLGGEQFF; cdr3_nt: TGTGCCAGCAGCCGACAGGGACTAGGGGGTGAGCAGTTCTTC